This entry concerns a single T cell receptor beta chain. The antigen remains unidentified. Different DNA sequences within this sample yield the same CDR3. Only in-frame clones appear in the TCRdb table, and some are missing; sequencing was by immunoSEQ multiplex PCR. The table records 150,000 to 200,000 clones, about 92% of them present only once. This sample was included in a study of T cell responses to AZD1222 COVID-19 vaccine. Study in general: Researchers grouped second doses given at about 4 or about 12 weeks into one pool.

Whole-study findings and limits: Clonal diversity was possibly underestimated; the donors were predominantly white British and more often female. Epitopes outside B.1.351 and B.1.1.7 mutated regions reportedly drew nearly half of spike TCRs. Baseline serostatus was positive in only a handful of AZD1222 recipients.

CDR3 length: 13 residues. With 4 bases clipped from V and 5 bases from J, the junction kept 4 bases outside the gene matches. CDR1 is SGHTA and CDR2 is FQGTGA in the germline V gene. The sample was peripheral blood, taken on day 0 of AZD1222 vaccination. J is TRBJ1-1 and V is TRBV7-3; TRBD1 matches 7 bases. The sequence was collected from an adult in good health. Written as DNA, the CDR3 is TGTGCCAGCAGCTCCCAGGGGGGGACTGAAGCTTTCTTT. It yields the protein CASSSQGGTEAFF.